The T cell receptor (beta chain) under discussion was sequenced for a study of blood T cell repertoires in COVID-19. The overall study: PBMCs, B-cell-depleted T cells, or T cells were the source of the cDNA or gDNA that made up the material.

Methods used by the authors: Estimation of nucleated cell counts relied on the amplification of reference gene primers. TCRdb's table, derived via immunoSEQ multiplex PCR, lists solely in-frame clones and lacks some. That table supplies the V and J calls and clone size; D and trimming were determined from the DNA. The sample holds over 90,000 clones, around 90% seen once. The germline CDR1 and CDR2 sequences are SGHDT and YYEEEE. The CDR3 loop spans 14 amino acids. J was trimmed by 2 bases and V by 0 bases; bases with no gene match: 0. The V and J genes are TRBV5-6 and TRBJ2-5; 8 bases are a match to TRBD1. The TCR sequence derives from a man aged 45-65 years in a cohort sampled during active COVID-19. Sample: peripheral blood. As DNA, the CDR3 is TGTGCCAGCAGCTTGGACAGGGGGCAAGAGACCCAGTACTTC. Translated, it gives CASSLDRGQETQYF.